Given below is one T cell receptor (beta chain) in context. Clones were sequenced by immunoSEQ multiplex PCR, and TCRdb holds only the in-frame ones, with some missing. The sample has tens of thousands of clones, approximately 70% seen once. The source of the sample is a study of OX40 agonist ivuxolimab in advanced cancers. Overall study context: All patients had ivuxolimab intravenously every 2 weeks at 0.01 to 10 mg/kg.

The CDR3 runs 15 residues. V gave up 1 base and J gave up 6 bases, with 13 bases separating them. The germline V gene has CDR1 LGHNA and CDR2 YSLEER. The chain combines TRBV4-3 with TRBJ2-1; D not certain. This TCR was recovered from an adult with an advanced solid tumor such as melanoma, head and neck, liver or kidney cancer. This material consisted of CD4+ or CD8+ T cells sorted from blood, taken in a trial of the OX40 agonist ivuxolimab. CDR3 DNA: TGCGCCAGCAGCCAAGGGAGTGGGATAGGCAATGAGCAGTTCTTC. This encodes CASSQGSGIGNEQFF.